One and the same sample provided the 17 T cell receptor beta chains below, sequenced in a study of T cell changes during pregnancy in multiple sclerosis. Using immunoSEQ multiplex PCR, the repertoire was profiled, and TCRdb retains in-frame clones only, with some absent. The sample includes 30,000 to 45,000 clones, roughly 91% of them seen just once. Sequencing was performed on CD8+ T cells from peripheral blood mononuclear cells, taken in the second trimester of pregnancy. These receptors were collected from a female donor with multiple sclerosis, enrolled in a pregnancy study.

This clone was seen a single time. This chain joins TRBV2 and TRBJ1-6, with 7 bases matching TRBD1. CDR3 length: 17 residues. From germline, CDR1 is SNHLY and CDR2 FYNNEI. The V and J ends lost 4 bases and 10 bases, in that order; junction bases with no gene match: 16. The CDR3 coding sequence is TGTGCCAGCAGTGGCTATCCCACGGGACAGCAACGATCACCCCTCCACTTT. Its protein is CASSGYPTGQQRSPLHF. Looking up the rest from reference TRBV2 and TRBJ1-6 gives the full variable domain: EPEVTQTPSHQVTQMGQEVILRCVPISNHLYFYWYRQILGQKVEFLVSFYNNEISEKSEIFDDQFSVERPDGSNFTLKIRSTKLEDSAMYFCASSGYPTGQQRSPLHFGNGTRLTVT.

This clone was detected only once. The rearrangement joins TRBV18 to TRBJ2-7; D perhaps matches TRBD2 (5 bases). The CDR3 length is 15 residues. Germline CDR1 is KGHSH and CDR2 is LQKENI. V lost 3 bases to trimming and J lost 1 base, with 13 bases between them. The chain's CDR3 is CASSPSRETSYEQYF. The CDR3 nucleotides are TGTGCCAGCTCACCTTCCCGGGAAACTTCCTACGAGCAGTACTTC.

The V gene is TRBV7-9, the J gene TRBJ2-7; 8 nucleotides align to TRBD1. Germline V CDR1 and CDR2: SEHNR, FQNEAQ (reference sequence). J lost 5 bases, V lost 5 bases, and 11 bases had no gene match. The CDR3 spans 15 residues. DNA for the CDR3: TGTGCCAGCAGCGCTGCGCAGGGGGCAAGGCACGAGCAGTACTTC. Its protein product is CASSAAQGARHEQYF.

The table lists this clone with a count of one. The rearrangement links TRBV4-2 to TRBJ1-4, with 7 bases that match TRBD1. J was trimmed by 4 bases and V by 1 base; bases with no gene match: 6. CDR1 is LGHNA and CDR2 is YNFKEQ in the germline V gene. This CDR3 contains 16 residues. CDR3 coding DNA: TGTGCCAGCAGCCAAGGCCCGGACAGGAGTAATGAAAAACTGTTTTTT. Protein sequence: CASSQGPDRSNEKLFF.

The CDR3 coding sequence is TGTGCCAGCAGTGTTTCGGACAGTAACACTGAAGCTTTCTTT. Translation gives CASSVSDSNTEAFF. The rearrangement uses TRBV6-5 and TRBJ1-1, with D possibly matching TRBD1 (6 bases). The CDR3 contains 14 residues. V was clipped by 5 bases and J by 2 bases, with 12 bases between them. Germline CDR1 and CDR2: MNHEY and SVGAGI.

This clone was seen only once. The rearrangement joins TRBV7-8 to TRBJ1-2; 8 bases map to TRBD1. This CDR3 spans 16 amino acids. Losses at the gene ends were 5 bases for V and 0 bases for J; bases not matched to a gene: 8. CDR1 SGHVS and CDR2 FQNEAQ come from the germline V gene. The DNA for the CDR3 is TGTGCCAGCAGCCCAGGGGGCGGAGGAGCTAACTATGGCTACACCTTC. Translation: CASSPGGGGANYGYTF.

The chain links TRBV7-9 to TRBJ1-2; TRBD1 matches at 8 bases. Germline V gene sequence: CDR1 SEHNR, CDR2 FQNEAQ (reference sequence). J was trimmed by 6 bases and V by 4 bases; bases with no gene match: 10. The CDR3 has 15 amino acids. The CDR3 reads CASSWNQGARNGYTF. Here the CDR3 DNA reads TGTGCCAGCAGCTGGAACCAGGGGGCGCGGAATGGCTACACCTTC.

V is TRBV2 and J is TRBJ1-1, with D possibly being TRBD1 (5 bases). There are 13 residues in the CDR3. The germline V and J ends were trimmed by 10 bases and 4 bases, with 16 bases remaining between them. Germline values: CDR1 SNHLY, CDR2 FYNNEI. CDR3 coding DNA: TGTGCCACCCCAGGGTATCGTGGCACTGAAGCTTTCTTT. Translating gives CATPGYRGTEAFF.

In this sample, this clone turned up a few times. The chain recombines TRBV2 with TRBJ1-1; D is unresolved. This CDR3 has 15 residues. Deletions cut 2 bases from V and 2 bases from J, with 12 bases between. The germline V gene encodes CDR1 SNHLY and CDR2 FYNNEI. The CDR3 here is CASSESWQANTEAFF. In nucleotides, the CDR3 is TGTGCCAGCAGTGAAAGTTGGCAGGCTAACACTGAAGCTTTCTTT. Filled out from reference TRBV2 and TRBJ1-1, the complete variable domain reads EPEVTQTPSHQVTQMGQEVILRCVPISNHLYFYWYRQILGQKVEFLVSFYNNEISEKSEIFDDQFSVERPDGSNFTLKIRSTKLEDSAMYFCASSESWQANTEAFFGQGTRLTVV.

V and J are TRBV4-1 and TRBJ1-1, with a weak D call TRBD1 (5 bases). The CDR3 sequence is 13 residues long. V was pared by 1 base and J by 3 bases, with 6 bases between. The germline CDR1 and CDR2 sequences are MGHRA and YSYEKL. The CDR3 region has the DNA TGCGCCAGCAGCCAAGCGGGGGACACTGAAGCTTTCTTT. Amino acids: CASSQAGDTEAFF.

The chain recombines TRBV5-1 with TRBJ2-7; no reliable D call. Trimming pared 1 base from V and 7 bases from J, leaving 18 bases between. From germline, CDR1 is SGHRS and CDR2 YFSETQ. The CDR3 runs to 15 residues. In DNA form, the CDR3 reads TGCGCCAGCAGCTTGACGGCTCAGGCGATAGTGGAGCAGTACTTC. The encoded protein is CASSLTAQAIVEQYF.

The rearrangement joins TRBV13 to TRBJ2-5, with a tentative D call TRBD1 (6 bases). Between the trimmed V and J ends, which lost 1 base and 2 bases, there was a span of 11 bases. The CDR3 extends over 15 amino acids. Germline-derived CDR1 and CDR2 are PRHDT and FYEKMQ (reference sequence). The CDR3 sequence is CASSLAQGSQETQYF. CDR3 DNA: TGTGCCAGCAGCTTAGCCCAGGGGTCACAAGAGACCCAGTACTTC.

This clone was picked up one time. The rearrangement joins TRBV6-5 to TRBJ2-2; tentatively, D is TRBD1 (6 bases). The length of the CDR3 is 15 residues. Germline loops: CDR1 MNHEY, CDR2 SVGAGI. Trimming cost V 2 bases and J 4 bases, with 11 bases left between them. CDR3 sequence reads: CASSYQGMATGELFF. In DNA, the CDR3 is TGTGCCAGCAGTTACCAGGGGATGGCCACCGGGGAGCTGTTTTTT.

This rearrangement joins TRBV4-1 to TRBJ2-1; D is possibly TRBD2 (5 bases). The CDR3 is 16 amino acids. The ends were cut back, 3 bases at V and 4 bases at J, with 16 bases in the middle. The germline V gene encodes CDR1 MGHRA and CDR2 YSYEKL. Here the CDR3 DNA reads TGCGCCAGCAGCCAGGACCGCTGGAGAGGGTACAATGAGCAGTTCTTC. This sequence encodes CASSQDRWRGYNEQFF.

The chain recombines TRBV7-2 with TRBJ2-3, with TRBD2 matching over 10 bases. The CDR3 runs to 16 residues. V was pared by 2 bases and J by 7 bases, with 9 bases of the junction left unmatched. Germline loops: CDR1 SGHTA, CDR2 FQGNSA. The CDR3 DNA reads TGTGCCAGCAGCTTACTCGTACTAGCGGGGCGGAATACGCAGTATTTT. Translation gives CASSLLVLAGRNTQYF.

The chain couples TRBV2 to TRBJ1-2, with TRBD1 as a possible D gene (5 bases). Trimming took off 9 bases at V and 0 bases at J, with 23 bases between the two ends. This CDR3 comprises 17 residues. From germline, CDR1 is SNHLY and CDR2 FYNNEI. The CDR3 bases are TGTGCCAGAGACCGAGTAGGTGGGACTGCGACTAACTATGGCTACACCTTC. Protein sequence: CARDRVGGTATNYGYTF.

This clone has only one observation. The V gene is TRBV5-1, the J gene TRBJ2-5; TRBD1 agrees at 9 bases. Germline assignment: CDR1 SGHRS and CDR2 YFSETQ. The CDR3 runs to 16 residues. After removal of 3 bases from V and 0 bases from J, the junction contained 6 bases not matched to a gene. The CDR3 DNA reads TGCGCCAGCAGCTCCAAAACAGGGGGCGACCAAGAGACCCAGTACTTC. This encodes CASSSKTGGDQETQYF.